Sequencing of this T cell receptor beta chain was carried out in a study of identical twins. This clonotype was seen more than once but under ten times. This CDR3 region has 15 residues. The V end lost 5 bases, the J end lost 2 bases, and 16 bases lay between the germline ends. TCRdb passed the 5' RACE reads through MiXCR, listing each CDR3 protein once. The profile covers fewer than 650,000 distinct CDR3 sequences, with more than 9% appearing a single time and around 3.2% taken by the ten largest. The data were also submitted as part of a second study, on yellow fever vaccine responses in identical twins.

The chain combines TRBV12-3 or TRBV12-4 with TRBJ2-7; maybe TRBD2 (6 bases). Sequencing was carried out using PBMCs. This TCR was recovered from a woman aged 18-30 years in good health. The CDR3, as DNA: TGTGCCAGCAGTGAAGCCGGGACTTCTCCCTACGAGCAGTACTTC. It codes for CASSEAGTSPYEQYF.